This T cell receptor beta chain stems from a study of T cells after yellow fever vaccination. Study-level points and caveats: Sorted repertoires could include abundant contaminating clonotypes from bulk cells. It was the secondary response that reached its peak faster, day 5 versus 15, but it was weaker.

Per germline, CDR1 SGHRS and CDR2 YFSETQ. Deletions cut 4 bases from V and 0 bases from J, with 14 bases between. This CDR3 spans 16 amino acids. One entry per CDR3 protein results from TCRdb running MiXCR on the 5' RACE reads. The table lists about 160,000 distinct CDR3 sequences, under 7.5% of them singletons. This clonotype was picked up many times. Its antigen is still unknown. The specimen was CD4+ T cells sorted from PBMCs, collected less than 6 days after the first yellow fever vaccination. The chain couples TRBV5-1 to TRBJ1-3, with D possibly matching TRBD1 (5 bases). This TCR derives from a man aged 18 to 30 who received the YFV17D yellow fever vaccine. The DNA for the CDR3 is TGCGCCAGCAGCCCGCAGGGACCGATCTCTGGAAACACCATATATTTT. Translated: CASSPQGPISGNTIYF.